This record covers a single TCR beta chain. Researchers ran the PCR with 60 Vbeta and 13 Jbeta primers. TCRdb's copy holds only in-frame clones and misses some; the assay was immunoSEQ multiplex PCR. The sample records 150,000 to 200,000 clones, roughly four fifths being singletons. These data are taken from a study of cytomegalovirus exposure and HLA in healthy donors. The sequenced material came from PBMCs. This clonotype was obtained from a man aged 40-50 years in good health and CMV-seronegative.

The CDR3 region has the DNA TGCGCCAGCAGCTTGGAGGGGAATGGGGAGCTGTTTTTT. This encodes CASSLEGNGELFF. The V call is TRBV5-1, the J call TRBJ2-2; D may be TRBD1 (5 bases). This CDR3 has 13 amino acids. Trimming took 0 bases from V and 8 from J, leaving 8 bases between them. The germline CDR1 and CDR2 sequences are SGHRS and YFSETQ.